One sample yielded the 21 T cell receptor beta chains listed below, sequenced in a study of cytomegalovirus exposure and HLA in healthy donors. The primer mix had 60 Vbeta and 13 Jbeta primers. Assay used: immunoSEQ multiplex PCR; TCRdb lists only in-frame clones, some missing. The sample has 80,000 to 100,000 clones; more than 60% are singletons. Specimen: PBMCs. Source of these receptors: a man over 45 in good health and CMV-seronegative.

This clone was seen only once. The chain recombines TRBV10-2 with TRBJ2-7; 8 bases are a match to TRBD1. V gave up 4 bases and J gave up 0 bases; unmatched junction bases: 2. CDR1 and CDR2 (germline): WSHSY, SAAADI. The CDR3 loop spans 14 amino acids. The CDR3 loop is CASSGTGSSYEQYF. In DNA, the CDR3 is TGCGCCAGCAGTGGGACAGGGAGCTCCTACGAGCAGTACTTC.

J is TRBJ2-5 and V is TRBV5-1, with 10 nucleotides matching TRBD2. The CDR3 consists of 15 residues. The J segment lost 4 bases and the V segment lost 2 bases, leaving 5 bases of the junction unmatched. Germline V CDR1 and CDR2: SGHRS, YFSETQ. CDR3 protein: CASSLAGGFGETQYF. CDR3 sequence (DNA): TGCGCCAGCAGCTTAGCGGGGGGGTTTGGAGAGACCCAGTACTTC.

The gene calls are TRBV9 and TRBJ2-3; TRBD2 agrees at 8 bases. Germline V gene sequence: CDR1 SGDLS, CDR2 YYNGEE. This CDR3 is 11 amino acids long. V shed 4 bases, J shed 14 bases, and the junction held 6 bases outside the gene matches. CDR3 in amino acids: CASSKAGVVYF. The DNA for the CDR3 is TGTGCCAGCAGCAAAGCGGGAGTCGTGTATTTT.

The rearrangement links TRBV10-2 to TRBJ1-1; possibly TRBD1 for D (5 bases). This CDR3 is built from 13 residues. CDR1 WSHSY and CDR2 SAAADI come from the germline V gene. V was clipped by 7 bases and J by 2 bases, with 11 bases between them. The CDR3: CASTPTANTEAFF. The CDR3, as DNA: TGCGCCAGCACCCCGACAGCCAACACTGAAGCTTTCTTT.

This clone was recorded only once. V gene TRBV18 combines with J gene TRBJ2-7, with a possible D match to TRBD1 (6 bases). Germline V CDR1 and CDR2: KGHSH, LQKENI. The V end was cut by 5 bases, the J end by 0 bases, with 17 bases between. The CDR3 is made up of 16 amino acids. This CDR3 reads CASSTIGTPLSYEQYF. The DNA for the CDR3 is TGTGCCAGCTCAACAATTGGGACACCCCTCTCCTACGAGCAGTACTTC.

The CDR3 sequence: CASSFVGEQFF. CDR3 coding DNA: TGTGCCAGCAGCTTCGTCGGGGAGCAGTTCTTC. This chain uses TRBV7-6 with TRBJ2-1; D is unclear. Trimming took 3 bases from V and 10 from J, leaving 7 bases between them. Looked up from germline, CDR1 is SGHVS and CDR2 is FNYEAQ. The CDR3 consists of 11 residues.

The chain is built from TRBV9 and TRBJ1-2, with D possibly TRBD1 on 6 matching bases. Germline values: CDR1 SGDLS, CDR2 YYNGEE. The V end lost 0 bases, the J end lost 3 bases, and 9 bases lay between the germline ends. The CDR3 is made up of 14 amino acids. This CDR3 reads CASSVGSGDYGYTF. CDR3 DNA sequence: TGTGCCAGCAGCGTAGGTTCAGGGGACTATGGCTACACCTTC. The full variable domain, rest sourced from reference TRBV9 and TRBJ1-2, is DSGVTQTPKHLITATGQRVTLRCSPRSGDLSVYWYQQSLDQGLQFLIQYYNGEERAKGNILERFSAQQFPDLHSELNLSSLELGDSALYFCASSVGSGDYGYTFGSGTRLTVV.

The CDR3 loop reads CASSYSIQGQNSPLHF. The CDR3 coding sequence is TGTGCCAGCAGTTACTCGATCCAGGGCCAGAATTCACCCCTCCACTTT. The V gene is TRBV6-5, the J gene TRBJ1-6; D is possibly TRBD1 (5 bases). Germline CDR1 reads MNHEY; CDR2 reads SVGAGI. Trimming took off 0 bases at V and 7 bases at J, with 13 bases between the two ends. The CDR3 sequence is 16 residues long.

The chain is built from TRBV10-3 and TRBJ2-7; a weak D match, TRBD2 (6 bases). CDR3 length: 14 amino acids. Germline-derived CDR1 and CDR2 are ENHRY and SYGVKD. Trimming removed 4 bases from V and 5 bases from J, with 15 bases in between. This CDR3 reads CAISGGVTINEQYF. CDR3 in DNA: TGTGCCATCAGTGGGGGGGTGACTATAAACGAGCAGTACTTC.

The chain uses TRBV18 and TRBJ1-2, with 9 bases identical to TRBD1. The J segment lost 4 bases and the V segment lost 2 bases, leaving 5 bases of the junction unmatched. The CDR3 sequence is 15 residues long. Germline V gene lookup returns CDR1 KGHSH and CDR2 LQKENI. CDR3 nucleotides: TGTGCCAGCTCACCAACCGGACAGGGGACCTATGGCTACACCTTC. Translation gives CASSPTGQGTYGYTF. Full variable domain (outside the CDR3, taken from reference TRBV18 and TRBJ1-2): NAGVMQNPRHLVRRRGQEARLRCSPMKGHSHVYWYRQLPEEGLKFMVYLQKENIIDESGMPKERFSAEFPKEGPSILRIQQVVRGDSAAYFCASSPTGQGTYGYTFGSGTRLTVV.

The chain carries TRBV10-2 and TRBJ1-6, with TRBD1 identical over 7 bases. V was clipped by 5 bases and J by 3 bases; unmatched bases: 1. Germline V gene sequence: CDR1 WSHSY, CDR2 SAAADI. This CDR3 is 14 amino acids long. The CDR3 sequence: CASSRQGYNSPLHF. DNA of the CDR3: TGCGCCAGCAGTAGACAGGGCTATAATTCACCCCTCCACTTT.

The rearrangement uses TRBV11-1 and TRBJ1-6; tentatively, D is TRBD1 (6 bases). CDR3 length equals 14 residues. V was shortened by 5 bases and J by 5 bases, with 10 bases between the two germline ends. Looked up from germline, CDR1 is SGHAT and CDR2 is FQDESV (reference sequence). CDR3 amino acids: CASSTRGNNSPLHF. In DNA, the CDR3 is TGTGCCAGCAGCACCAGGGGAAATAATTCACCCCTCCACTTT.

This chain uses TRBV10-1 with TRBJ1-6; D is possibly TRBD1 (6 bases). The CDR3 loop spans 14 amino acids. V was pared by 5 bases and J by 9 bases, with 14 bases between. In germline, CDR1 is WNHNN, CDR2 SYGVQD (reference sequence). CDR3 bases: TGCGCCAGCAGTCCCGACAGGAGAGCTTCACCCCTCCACTTT. It yields the protein CASSPDRRASPLHF.

The J gene is TRBJ2-7, the V gene TRBV5-8; 8 bases are shared with TRBD1. The ends lost 4 bases at V and 3 bases at J; junction bases unmatched: 9. CDR3 length: 15 residues. Germline V gene data show CDR1 as SGHTS and CDR2 as YDEGEE. The CDR3 nucleotides read TGTGCCAGCAGCGGCGGGACAGGTTTTCACTACGAGCAGTACTTC. It yields the protein CASSGGTGFHYEQYF.

The rearrangement joins TRBV7-2 to TRBJ2-1; 8 bases align to TRBD2. V gave up 3 bases and J gave up 8 bases; unmatched junction bases: 9. In germline, CDR1 is SGHTA, CDR2 FQGNSA. This CDR3 has 15 residues. CDR3 coding DNA: TGTGCCAGCAGCTTCAGTAGCGGGGCGGCCTATGAGCAGTTCTTC. Protein sequence: CASSFSSGAAYEQFF.

The table lists this clone with a few counts. This chain joins TRBV5-4 and TRBJ2-7, with 8 bases identical to TRBD2. Losses at the gene ends were 4 bases for V and 3 bases for J; bases not matched to a gene: 9. The CDR3 has 15 amino acids. CDR1 and CDR2 from the germline V gene are SGHNT and YYREEE (reference sequence). The CDR3 DNA sequence: TGTGCCAGCAGCCAAGAAGCGGGGGCGGGCTACGAGCAGTACTTC. Amino acids: CASSQEAGAGYEQYF.

This chain uses TRBV18 with TRBJ2-7, with D possibly matching TRBD2 (6 bases). CDR1 is KGHSH and CDR2 is LQKENI in the germline V gene. This CDR3 comprises 15 residues. V was clipped by 5 bases and J by 4 bases, with 18 bases between them. The CDR3 protein is CASSRTRDWAYEQYF. CDR3 nucleotide sequence: TGTGCCAGCTCAAGAACCCGGGACTGGGCATACGAGCAGTACTTC.

As DNA, the CDR3 is TGTGCCAGCAGTTTCGAGCTGGGGGCGGCAGGCTACACCTTC. As protein: CASSFELGAAGYTF. The rearrangement joins TRBV28 to TRBJ1-2; perhaps TRBD1 as D (6 bases). Germline V gene data show CDR1 as MDHEN and CDR2 as SYDVKM. There are 14 residues in the CDR3. The V end lost 3 bases, the J end lost 8 bases, and 16 bases lay between the germline ends.

This clone occurred a few times. The J gene is TRBJ2-7, the V gene TRBV7-2; D unclear. The germline V and J ends were trimmed by 5 bases and 6 bases, with 11 bases remaining between them. CDR1 is SGHTA and CDR2 is FQGNSA in the germline V gene. The CDR3 contains 12 residues. The chain's CDR3 is CASSLSRGEQYF. CDR3 nucleotides: TGTGCCAGCAGCCTCAGCCGCGGCGAGCAGTACTTC.

In its sample, this clone is medium-sized. V and J are TRBV6-1 and TRBJ2-1, with 9 bases aligning to TRBD1. The J segment lost 4 bases and the V segment lost 1 base, leaving 2 bases of the junction unmatched. The CDR3 is 15 residues long. Looked up from germline, CDR1 is MNHNS and CDR2 is SASEGT. The CDR3 DNA reads TGTGCCAGCAGTGAAGAACAGGGGGCTTACAATGAGCAGTTCTTC. This sequence encodes CASSEEQGAYNEQFF.

The chain combines TRBV7-2 with TRBJ1-1; 9 positions agree with TRBD1. Germline CDR1 is SGHTA and CDR2 is FQGNSA. This CDR3 comprises 14 residues. V lost 4 bases and J lost 5; bases outside the gene matches: 5. DNA for the CDR3: TGTGCCAGCAGCTCGATGACAGGGGGAACTGAAGCTTTCTTT. Protein product: CASSSMTGGTEAFF.